This T cell receptor (beta chain) was profiled in a study of identical twins. Study-level points and caveats: Surplus twin overlap in beta out-of-frame sequences was less pronounced. Fewer insertions marked abundant cord blood beta clonotypes; young adult naive trended weakly, memory not at all.

MiXCR, applied by TCRdb to the 5' RACE reads, yields one record per CDR3 protein. The sample has 500,000 to 550,000 distinct CDR3 sequences; about a fifth are singletons. Regarding this clonotype: What it binds is not known.

CDR3 length: 13 residues. V was clipped by 5 bases and J by 7 bases; unmatched bases: 5. Germline CDR1 is PRHDT and CDR2 is FYEKMQ (reference sequence). There were only healthy Caucasians among the donors. These data also formed part of another study, on yellow fever vaccine responses in identical twins.

Sequenced sample: CD4+ T cells sorted from blood. The genes are TRBV13 and TRBJ2-1; 7 nucleotides line up with TRBD1. The clonotype originates from a woman aged 18-30 years in good health. The CDR3 loop is CASSPRGLNEQFF. The CDR3 nucleotides read TGTGCCAGCAGCCCCAGGGGGTTAAATGAGCAGTTCTTC.